The clone carrying this T cell receptor (beta chain) was counted a single time. What it recognizes is unknown. The CDR3 runs 15 residues. Germline loops: CDR1 SGHRS, CDR2 YFSETQ. V lost 5 bases to trimming and J lost 2 bases; unmatched junction nucleotides: 1. These data come from a study of Ad26.COV2.S vaccination and SARS-CoV-2 variants. The method was immunoSEQ multiplex PCR; TCRdb's version includes in-frame clones alone and lacks a portion of them. The sample lists around 370,000 clones, about 91% occurring once. Regarding the study as a whole: The TCR breadth and depth analyses may have understated or missed part of the total T cell responses. There was reportedly substantial breadth in spike-specific CD8+ and CD4+ T cell responses after vaccination. Comparable non-spike TCR breadth was observed in vaccine and placebo recipients. Vaccine recipients posted higher spike-specific TCR breadth than their placebo counterparts.

The sample in question was peripheral blood, obtained after recovery from COVID-19. The genes are TRBV5-1 and TRBJ2-1, with 13 positions matching TRBD2. The receptor was isolated from a human donor who had recovered from COVID-19. In DNA form, the CDR3 reads TGCGCCAGCAGAACTAGCGGGGGGGCCTACAATGAGCAGTTCTTC. As protein: CASRTSGGAYNEQFF.